This TCR beta chain appears in the sequencing data of a study of cytomegalovirus exposure and HLA in healthy donors (dated by TCRdb to the late 2010s). Looking at the study overall: According to an earlier analysis of 587 of the donors, some 180 million T cells yielded over 100 million unique TCR beta sequences and approximately 300 Gb of sequence data. An early release covering approximately 600 HLA-typed donors comprised about 300 gigabases of sequencing data and around 85 million unique TCR sequences. In addition to the first cohort of approximately 650 subjects, a separate validation cohort of 120 different subjects was used. The study profiled the T cell repertoires of approximately 700 subjects by immunosequencing and related them to cytomegalovirus serostatus. The study aimed to test whether cataloging public T cell receptors could reveal signatures of past pathogen exposure. The study combined high-throughput TCR immunosequencing, statistical association of individual TCRs with disease status, and machine learning to predict cytomegalovirus infection status. Of the 300 to 450 genotyped donors, roughly 80% fell in the genetic ancestry cluster associated with self-reported Caucasian donors. Among roughly 400 genotyped donors of the cohort, an average of 235,054 unique TCR beta nucleotide sequences were sequenced per donor, roughly a sixth of them non-productive. Donor age, sex, ethnicity and CMV serostatus were compiled alongside the repertoire data. The later analysis used no new phenotypic data to find candidate immune exposures, relying instead on TCR beta sequences and their occurrence across donors. Four or five DR-DQ haplotypes were handled as single units for association and clustering, since linkage in the cohort was strong. All discovery cohort repertoires had been generated on a single sequencing platform. Class I and class II HLA loci were covered by the typing at four-digit resolution. The number of typed donors differed by locus: about 629-630 for A, B, C, DRB1 and DQB1; 500 to 550 for DQA1; fewer than 610 for DPA1; and approximately 450 for DPB1. To study patterns of TCR occurrence, a later analysis re-analyzed previously published TCR beta repertoires from around 700 donors and added high-resolution HLA genotyping. To decide whether each TCR beta V gene segment behaved as functional or pseudogenic, an earlier analysis of some 600 of the donors relied on high-throughput TCR beta sequencing. In a later genetic analysis, genome-wide SNP genotypes for about three fifths of the roughly 670 donors were used, and that subset was treated as a discovery cohort.

Remarks on this clone: No cognate antigen has been identified for it. Per-nucleotide qualities are absent, and no much larger clonotype sits a single base away.

Counted from cysteine to phenylalanine, this CDR3 has 16 amino acids. Only CDR3 DNA is held: 48 bases, read in frame from base 1. Cut back by 3 bases and 5 bases, the V and J ends lie 17 bases apart. The germline V gene sets CDR1 to SGHTA and CDR2 to FQGNSA. The cohort comprised some 700 healthy bone marrow donors. Cohort members were all nominally healthy when sampled, although unrecorded immune exposures were likely present. The donor tested CMV seronegative, placing the donor among the 350 or so seronegative members of the cohort. A peripheral blood sample was provided by each donor, and peripheral blood mononuclear cells were used for TCR beta sequencing. Genomic DNA was extracted from the blood cell samples with the Qiagen DNeasy Blood Extraction Kit. Preparation of the library involved the immunoSEQ multiplex PCR assay. The multiplex PCR relied on a mix of 60 forward primers for TCR Vbeta segments and 13 reverse primers for TCR Jbeta segments. A multiplex PCR assay on genomic DNA amplified the CDR3 region of rearranged TCR beta genes. The Illumina HiSeq System was used to sequence the amplified TCR beta libraries as 87-base-pair reads. The study's processing was this. A later analysis tallied tens of millions of unique TCR beta chains across the 666 repertoires, and some 12 million of those chains were shared by two or more donors. To remove PCR and sequencing errors, raw reads were error-corrected and collapsed into unique sequences using a nearest-neighbor algorithm that merged closely related sequences. V, D and J gene segments were assigned by aligning CDR3 sequences to IMGT reference sequences. For a sequence to be retained, a match of at least six nucleotides to both a V gene segment and a J gene segment was required. Rearrangements were called productive when the CDR3 lacked stop codons and stayed in frame with V and J; all others were non-productive. CDR3 was defined by IMGT convention, running from the second conserved V-encoded cysteine to the conserved J-encoded phenylalanine. In an earlier analysis of around 540 of the donors, sequences lacking an unambiguous match to a single V gene segment were excluded. In an earlier analysis of around 590 of the donors, a V segment was called functional when productive rearrangements were above 56.7%, and segregating when the standard deviation between donors exceeded 5%. A statistical classification framework was developed to diagnose cytomegalovirus status using the catalog of TCR beta chain sequences. In a later analysis, TCR nucleotide sequences were compared against IMGT/GENE-DB human TR gene sequences so that V and J genes could be assigned. Using the TCRdist pipeline, a later analysis assigned CDR3 sequences along with most-parsimonious VDJ recombination scenarios. In a later analysis, every TCR beta chain was defined by the combination of its CDR3 amino acid sequence and its V-gene family, and reads without a unique V-gene family were dropped. To address suspected cross-contamination and a sequencing artifact, a later analysis removed a few hundred highly shared, low-generation-probability nucleotide sequences. A later analysis calculated a clonal expansion index for each public chain from normalized within-repertoire ranks of inferred template counts. Generation probabilities in a later analysis came from a VDJ recombination model fitted to out-of-frame rearrangements, and those results were checked against IGoR. In a later analysis, TCR-TCR, TCR-HLA and TCR-CMV co-occurrence was scored with hypergeometric tests, and a repertoire-size bias correction was applied to TCR pairs. False discovery rates were estimated in a later analysis by permuting HLA or CMV assignments 20 times. A later analysis grouped co-occurring TCRs with DBSCAN, adding TCRdist sequence similarity when clustering within HLA-allele-positive subsets. For co-occurrence clustering, repertoires with fewer than 30,000 or more than 120,000 public chains were excluded, along with four or five repertoires with anomalous nucleotide sharing. TCRdb carries this immuneACCESS record with in-frame sequences only. Its versions omit some clonotypes, under half of them owing to an unresolved V gene in the studies checked, with the rest unexplained. V and J calls and clone size are given by that table; D and trimming were obtained from the DNA. The sample data list some 130,000 clones, and 73% of these were observed just once. The ten largest make up 1% to 1.5% of the sample.

What the authors observed across the whole study: Immune exposure information for the cohort was limited to CMV serostatus. The classifier was reported to diagnose cytomegalovirus status with high specificity and sensitivity in both the original and validation cohorts. In a later analysis, some 18,000 TCR beta sequences were associated with specific HLA alleles at a false discovery rate of 0.05. Linkage disequilibrium might explain the correlated functional status among segregating V segments, but an unknown experimental factor could not be ruled out. Most CMV-associated TCR beta chains appeared to be HLA-restricted in a later analysis, and the HLA associations seemed to be driven largely by CMV exposure. A group of highly shared sequence variants was considered likely to be a technical artifact of the sequencing pipeline. Over 15 rarely observed V segments, including chromosome 9 orphons, were excluded from the earlier analysis of several hundred of the donors because counts were too low. Some IMGT-functional V segments, including TRBV6-2 and TRBV6-3, could not be told apart with the 87-base-pair reads, so those segments were excluded. A few of the identified cytomegalovirus-associated TCR beta chains were confirmed in vitro to be specific for cytomegalovirus antigens. In a later analysis, HLA-associated TCR beta chains were found to be more clonally expanded and to have lower generation probabilities than equally common non-associated chains. The cohort was sequenced for TCR beta chains only, and without alpha or paired-chain data the features that could be detected were limited. Because some donors lacked HLA typing at each locus, the association tests relied only on the typed subset. A later genetic analysis associated a missense DCLRE1C variant with V-gene and J-gene trimming of TCR beta chains, and an independent cohort replicated the association. In a later analysis, several top co-occurrence clusters were reported to appear linked to parvovirus B19, influenza, CMV and Epstein-Barr virus. According to a later analysis, TCR association rates differed among HLA loci, with DRB1 alleles showing the most associated TCRs and HLA-C alleles showing the fewest. Strong co-occurrence of HLA alleles, especially DR and DQ, made assigning TCR associations to individual alleles difficult. It was suggested by the authors that the approach could potentially be generalized to other disease states and immunological phenotypes. Most TCR sequences were seen in very few donors, while some public TCRs were found in many individuals. In the study, around 150 TCR beta chains were listed as associated with cytomegalovirus. An earlier analysis of approximately 530 of the donors showed that most TCR beta V segments appeared in productive rearrangements either about 87% or about 30% of the time, which broadly matched IMGT annotations. According to a later genetic analysis, donors in an Asian-associated ancestry cluster had fewer N-insertions in productive TCRs than the roughly 660-donor mean. The presence/absence analyses assumed that sequencing depth was roughly uniform across donors, and that assumption may not be true. A further reported finding was that TCR beta sequences accurately predicted the HLA-A and HLA-B alleles for most subjects in the first cohort.

This receptor was obtained from a woman aged 40 to 50 in good health and CMV-seronegative. The chain links TRBV7-2 with TRBJ2-1; 5 matching bases give a weak D call of TRBD2. The sequenced material came from PBMCs. For the CDR3, the sequence is CASSFDLNRGNNEQFF. The base sequence is TGTGCCAGCAGCTTTGATCTAAACCGGGGTAACAATGAGCAGTTCTTC.